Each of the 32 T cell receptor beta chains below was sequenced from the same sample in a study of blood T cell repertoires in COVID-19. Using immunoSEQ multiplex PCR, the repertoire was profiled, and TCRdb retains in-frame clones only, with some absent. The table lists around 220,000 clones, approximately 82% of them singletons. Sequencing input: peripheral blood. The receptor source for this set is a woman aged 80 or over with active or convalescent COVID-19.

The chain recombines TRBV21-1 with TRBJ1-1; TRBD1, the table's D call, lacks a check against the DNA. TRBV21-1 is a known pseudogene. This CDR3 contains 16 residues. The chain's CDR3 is CASSTQPGGSNTEAFF. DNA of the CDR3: TGTGCCAGCAGCACTCAACCAGGGGGTTCAAACACTGAAGCTTTCTTT.

This chain's CDR3 is CATSLLRGNTEAFF. The CDR3 nucleotides read TGTGCCACCAGCCTCCTACGGGGGAACACTGAAGCTTTCTTT. The chain employs TRBV15 and TRBJ1-1; D uncertain. The CDR3 has 14 amino acids. The ends were cut back, 5 bases at V and 1 base at J, with 11 bases in the middle. In germline, CDR1 is LNHNV, CDR2 YYDKDF (reference sequence).

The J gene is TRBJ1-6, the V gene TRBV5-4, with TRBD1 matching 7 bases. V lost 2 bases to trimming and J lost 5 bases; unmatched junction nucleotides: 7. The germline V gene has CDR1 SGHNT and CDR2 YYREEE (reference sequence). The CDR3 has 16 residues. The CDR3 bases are TGTGCCAGCAGCTTAGATGGGACAGCTAATAATTCACCCCTCCACTTT. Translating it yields CASSLDGTANNSPLHF. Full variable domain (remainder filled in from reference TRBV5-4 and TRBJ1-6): ETGVTQSPTHLIKTRGQQVTLRCSSQSGHNTVSWYQQALGQGPQFIFQYYREEENGRGNFPPRFSGLQFPNYSSELNVNALELDDSALYLCASSLDGTANNSPLHFGNGTRLTVT.

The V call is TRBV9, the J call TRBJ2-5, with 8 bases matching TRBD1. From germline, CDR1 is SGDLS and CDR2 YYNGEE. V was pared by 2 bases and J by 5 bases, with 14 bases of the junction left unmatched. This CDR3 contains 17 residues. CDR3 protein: CASSVRGEAGGVETQYF. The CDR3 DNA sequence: TGTGCCAGCAGCGTCCGAGGCGAGGCAGGGGGCGTGGAGACCCAGTACTTC.

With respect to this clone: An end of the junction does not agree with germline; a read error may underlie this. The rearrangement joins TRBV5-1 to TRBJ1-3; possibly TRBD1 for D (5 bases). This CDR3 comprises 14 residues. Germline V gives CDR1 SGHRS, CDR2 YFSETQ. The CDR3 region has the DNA TGCGCCAGCAGATTGGAGGGGACTGGAAACACCATATATTTT. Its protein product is CASRLEGTGNTIYF.

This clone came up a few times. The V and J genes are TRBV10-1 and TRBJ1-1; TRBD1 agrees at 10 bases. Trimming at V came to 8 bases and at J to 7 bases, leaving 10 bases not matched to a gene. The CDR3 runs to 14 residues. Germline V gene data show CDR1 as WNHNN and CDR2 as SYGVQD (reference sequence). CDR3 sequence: CASGNPGQGFEAFF. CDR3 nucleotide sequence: TGCGCCAGCGGGAATCCGGGACAGGGGTTTGAAGCTTTCTTT.

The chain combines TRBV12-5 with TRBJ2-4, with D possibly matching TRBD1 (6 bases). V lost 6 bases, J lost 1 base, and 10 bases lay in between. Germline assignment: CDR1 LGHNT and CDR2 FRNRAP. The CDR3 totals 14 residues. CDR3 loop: CASGVDRAKNIQYF. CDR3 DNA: TGTGCTAGTGGAGTCGACAGGGCCAAAAACATTCAGTACTTC.

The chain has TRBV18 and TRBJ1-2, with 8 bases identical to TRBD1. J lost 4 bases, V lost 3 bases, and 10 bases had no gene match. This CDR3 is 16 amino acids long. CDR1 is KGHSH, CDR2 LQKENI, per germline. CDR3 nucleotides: TGTGCCAGCTCACCTCGGGTGGTGACAGGGGCCTATGGCTACACCTTC. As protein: CASSPRVVTGAYGYTF.

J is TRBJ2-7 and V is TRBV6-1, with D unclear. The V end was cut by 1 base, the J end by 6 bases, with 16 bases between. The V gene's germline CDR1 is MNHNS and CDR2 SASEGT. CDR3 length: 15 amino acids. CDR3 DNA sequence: TGTGCCAGCAGTGAAGTGGGCCTCGTGGGCCCCGAGCAGTACTTC. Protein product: CASSEVGLVGPEQYF.

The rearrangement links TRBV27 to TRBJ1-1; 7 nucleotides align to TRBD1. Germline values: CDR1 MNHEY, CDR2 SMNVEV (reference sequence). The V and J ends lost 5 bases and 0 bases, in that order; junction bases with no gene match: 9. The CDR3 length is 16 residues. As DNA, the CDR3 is TGTGCCAGCAGTGGAGAACCGGGACAGTTGAACACTGAAGCTTTCTTT. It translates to CASSGEPGQLNTEAFF.

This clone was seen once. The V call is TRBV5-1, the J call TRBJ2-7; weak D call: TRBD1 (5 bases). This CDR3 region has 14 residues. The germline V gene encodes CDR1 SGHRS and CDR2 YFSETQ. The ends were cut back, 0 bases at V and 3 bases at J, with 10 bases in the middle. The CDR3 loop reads CASSLALTDYEQYF. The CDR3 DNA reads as TGCGCCAGCAGCTTGGCGCTGACAGACTACGAGCAGTACTTC.

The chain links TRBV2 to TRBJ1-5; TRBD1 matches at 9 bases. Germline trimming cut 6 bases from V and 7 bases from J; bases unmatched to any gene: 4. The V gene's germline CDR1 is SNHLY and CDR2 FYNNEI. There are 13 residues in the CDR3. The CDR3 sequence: CASRQGAGQPQHF. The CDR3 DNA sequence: TGTGCCAGCAGACAGGGGGCAGGGCAGCCCCAGCATTTT.

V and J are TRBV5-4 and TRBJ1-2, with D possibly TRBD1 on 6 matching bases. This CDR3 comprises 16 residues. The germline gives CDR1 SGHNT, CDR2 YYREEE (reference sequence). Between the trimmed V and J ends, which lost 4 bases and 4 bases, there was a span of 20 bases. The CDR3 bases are TGTGCCAGCAGCCTTGGTAGGGCAGGGGCGATCTATGGCTACACCTTC. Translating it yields CASSLGRAGAIYGYTF.

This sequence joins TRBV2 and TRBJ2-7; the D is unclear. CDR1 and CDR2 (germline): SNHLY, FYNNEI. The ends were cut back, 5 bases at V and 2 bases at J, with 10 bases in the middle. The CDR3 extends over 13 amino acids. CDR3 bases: TGTGCCAGCAGTCCCGCGGCAACCTACGAGCAGTACTTC. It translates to CASSPAATYEQYF. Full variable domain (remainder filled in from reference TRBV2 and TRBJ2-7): EPEVTQTPSHQVTQMGQEVILRCVPISNHLYFYWYRQILGQKVEFLVSFYNNEISEKSEIFDDQFSVERPDGSNFTLKIRSTKLEDSAMYFCASSPAATYEQYFGPGTRLTVT.

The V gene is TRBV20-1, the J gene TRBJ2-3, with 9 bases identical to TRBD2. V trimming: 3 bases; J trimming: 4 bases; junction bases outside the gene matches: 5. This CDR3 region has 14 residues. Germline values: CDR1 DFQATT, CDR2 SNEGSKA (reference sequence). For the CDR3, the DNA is TGCAGTGCTAGTGGCGGGGGGGCGGCAGATACGCAGTATTTT. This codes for CSASGGGAADTQYF.

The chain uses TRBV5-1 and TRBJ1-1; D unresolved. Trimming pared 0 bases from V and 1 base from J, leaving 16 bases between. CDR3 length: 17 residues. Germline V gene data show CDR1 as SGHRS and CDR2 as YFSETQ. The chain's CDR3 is CASSLDARQRPNTEAFF. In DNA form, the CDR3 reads TGCGCCAGCAGCTTGGATGCCAGACAAAGGCCGAACACTGAAGCTTTCTTT.

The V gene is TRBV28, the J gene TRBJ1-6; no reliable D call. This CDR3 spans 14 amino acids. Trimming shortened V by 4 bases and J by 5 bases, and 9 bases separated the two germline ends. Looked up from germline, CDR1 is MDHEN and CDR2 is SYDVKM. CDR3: CASSSGSHNSPLHF. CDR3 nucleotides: TGTGCCAGCAGTTCCGGGTCCCATAATTCACCCCTCCACTTT.

The CDR3 loop reads CASSRGQGATYTGELFF. In nucleotides, the CDR3 is TGCGCCAGCAGCCGCGGACAGGGGGCGACCTACACCGGGGAGCTGTTTTTT. V and J are TRBV5-1 and TRBJ2-2, with 11 positions matching TRBD1. With V trimmed by 4 bases and J by 3 bases, 8 bases remained unmatched. This CDR3 spans 17 amino acids. Per the germline V gene, CDR1 is SGHRS and CDR2 is YFSETQ.

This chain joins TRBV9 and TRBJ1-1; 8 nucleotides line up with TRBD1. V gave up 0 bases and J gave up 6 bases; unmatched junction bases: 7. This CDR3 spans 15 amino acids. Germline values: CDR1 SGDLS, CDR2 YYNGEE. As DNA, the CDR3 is TGTGCCAGCAGCGTAGACCACAGGGGGGTTCCTGAAGCTTTCTTT. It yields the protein CASSVDHRGVPEAFF.

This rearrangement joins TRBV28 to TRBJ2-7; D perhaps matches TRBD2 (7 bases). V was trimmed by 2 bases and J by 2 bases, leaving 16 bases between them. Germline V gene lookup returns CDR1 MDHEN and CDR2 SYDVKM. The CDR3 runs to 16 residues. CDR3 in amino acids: CASSLVDSGVPYEQYF. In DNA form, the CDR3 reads TGTGCCAGCAGTTTAGTGGACAGCGGGGTACCCTACGAGCAGTACTTC.

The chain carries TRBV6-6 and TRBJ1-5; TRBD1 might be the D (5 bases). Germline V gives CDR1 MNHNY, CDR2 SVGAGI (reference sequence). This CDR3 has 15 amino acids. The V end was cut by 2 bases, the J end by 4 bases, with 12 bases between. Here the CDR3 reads CASSYDLGGNQPQHF. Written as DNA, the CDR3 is TGTGCCAGCAGTTACGATTTGGGGGGGAATCAGCCCCAGCATTTT.

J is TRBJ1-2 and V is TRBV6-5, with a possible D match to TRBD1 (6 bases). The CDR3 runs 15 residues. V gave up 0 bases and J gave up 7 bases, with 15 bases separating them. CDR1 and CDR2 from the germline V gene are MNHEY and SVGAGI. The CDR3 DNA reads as TGTGCCAGCAGTTACTCGAGGGGACAAGAAATTGGCTACACCTTC. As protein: CASSYSRGQEIGYTF.

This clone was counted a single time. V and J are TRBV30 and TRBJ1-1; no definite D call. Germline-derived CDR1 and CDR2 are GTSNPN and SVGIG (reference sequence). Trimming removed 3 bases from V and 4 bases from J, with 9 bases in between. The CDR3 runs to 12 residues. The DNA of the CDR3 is TGTGCCTGGAGGGCCTCGGGCACTGAAGCTTTCTTT. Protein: CAWRASGTEAFF.

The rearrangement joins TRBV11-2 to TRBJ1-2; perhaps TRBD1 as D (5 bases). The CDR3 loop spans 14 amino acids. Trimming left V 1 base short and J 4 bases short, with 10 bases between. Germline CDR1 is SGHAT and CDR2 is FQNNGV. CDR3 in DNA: TGTGCCAGCAGCTTAGGGGGACTCAGCTATGGCTACACCTTC. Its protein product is CASSLGGLSYGYTF.

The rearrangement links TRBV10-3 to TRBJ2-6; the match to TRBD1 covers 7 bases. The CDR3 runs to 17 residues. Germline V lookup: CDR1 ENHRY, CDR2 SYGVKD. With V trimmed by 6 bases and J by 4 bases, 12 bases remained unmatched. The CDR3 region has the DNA TGTGCCATCAGACGGGACAGCGCCGCGGTCGGGGCCAACGTCCTGACTTTC. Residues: CAIRRDSAAVGANVLTF.

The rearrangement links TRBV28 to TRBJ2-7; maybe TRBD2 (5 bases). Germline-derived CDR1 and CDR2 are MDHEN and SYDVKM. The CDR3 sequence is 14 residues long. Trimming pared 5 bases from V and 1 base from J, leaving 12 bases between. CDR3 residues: CASSLPGVSYEQYF. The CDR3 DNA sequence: TGTGCCAGCAGTCTCCCCGGGGTTTCCTACGAGCAGTACTTC.

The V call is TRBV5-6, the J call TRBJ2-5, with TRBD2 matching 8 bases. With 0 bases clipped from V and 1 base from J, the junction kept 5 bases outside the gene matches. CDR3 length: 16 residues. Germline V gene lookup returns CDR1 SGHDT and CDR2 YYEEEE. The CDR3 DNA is TGTGCCAGCAGCTTGGGGGGGCTAGCGGGCCAAGAGACCCAGTACTTC. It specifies CASSLGGLAGQETQYF.

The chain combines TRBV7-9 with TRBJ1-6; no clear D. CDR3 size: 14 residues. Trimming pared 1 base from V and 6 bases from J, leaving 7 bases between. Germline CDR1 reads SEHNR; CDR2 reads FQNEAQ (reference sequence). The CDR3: CASSLVLRNSPLHF. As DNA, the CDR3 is TGTGCCAGCAGCTTAGTTTTGCGTAATTCACCCCTCCACTTT.

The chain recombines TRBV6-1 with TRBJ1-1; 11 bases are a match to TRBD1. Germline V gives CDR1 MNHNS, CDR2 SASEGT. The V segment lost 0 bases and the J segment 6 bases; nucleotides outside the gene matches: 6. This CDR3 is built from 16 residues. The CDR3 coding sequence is TGTGCCAGCAGTGAAGCTATGGGACAGGGGGTCCCTGAAGCTTTCTTT. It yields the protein CASSEAMGQGVPEAFF.

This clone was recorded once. The DNA for the CDR3 is TGCGCCAGCATTCCCGGACAGAGGAACACCGGGGAGCTGTTTTTT. Amino acid sequence: CASIPGQRNTGELFF. This chain uses TRBV5-1 with TRBJ2-2, with D possibly TRBD1 on 6 matching bases. V was pared by 6 bases and J by 1 base, with 13 bases between. The CDR3 has 15 amino acids. In germline, CDR1 is SGHRS, CDR2 YFSETQ.

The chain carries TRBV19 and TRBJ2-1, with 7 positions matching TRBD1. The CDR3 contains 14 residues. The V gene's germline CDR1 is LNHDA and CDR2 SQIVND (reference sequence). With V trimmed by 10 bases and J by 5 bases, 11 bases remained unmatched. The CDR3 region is CATNHGTADNEQFF. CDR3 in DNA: TGTGCCACTAACCACGGGACAGCAGACAATGAGCAGTTCTTC.

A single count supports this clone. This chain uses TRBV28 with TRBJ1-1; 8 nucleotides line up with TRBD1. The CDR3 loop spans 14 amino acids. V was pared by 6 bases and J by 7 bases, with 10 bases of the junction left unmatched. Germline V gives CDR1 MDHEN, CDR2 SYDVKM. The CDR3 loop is CASSLLTGASEAFF. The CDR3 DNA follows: TGTGCCAGCAGCCTACTGACAGGGGCGAGTGAAGCTTTCTTT.